The clone carrying this TCR beta chain appeared many times. This record belongs to a study of glioma-infiltrating T cells. This CDR3 comprises 12 residues. With 4 bases removed from V and 6 bases from J, the gap between germline ends came to 9 bases. Amplification of TCR alpha and beta CDR3 regions from RNA used iRepertoire nested multiplex PCR. TCRdb re-analysed the multiplex PCR reads in MiXCR, keeping a single row per CDR3 protein. The table lists approximately 3,200 distinct CDR3 sequences, 35% to 45% of them singletons, with approximately 48% in the top ten. The chain combines TRBV12-3 or TRBV12-4 with TRBJ1-2; D is unresolved. The sequencing sample was made of glioma tissue, nonneoplastic brain tissue, or PBMCs (not recorded which). The sequence was obtained from a human donor with low-grade glioma or glioblastoma, undergoing nonglioma brain surgery, or in good health (not recorded which). CDR3 loop: CASSWDTHGYTF. Written as DNA, the CDR3 is TGTGCCAGCAGTTGGGATACGCATGGCTACACCTTC.